This T cell receptor (beta chain) is drawn from a study of post-analysis software for immune sequencing data. The study, taken as a whole, reports: About 5 TRBV segments occurring more often in patients than controls included TRBV5-6, TRBV5-1 and TRBV20-1.

As concerns this clonotype: The antigen remains unidentified.

CDR3 length: 15 residues. V gave up 5 bases and J gave up 5 bases, with 16 bases separating them. Included in the TCR beta cDNA libraries were unique molecular identifiers. TCRdb passed the PCR reads through MiXCR, listing each CDR3 protein once. The sample contains almost 700,000 distinct CDR3 sequences, 59% of which appear only once. This clonotype was obtained from a girl aged 2 to 9 with multiple sclerosis. Sequenced: blood. The J gene is TRBJ1-5, the V gene TRBV12-3 or TRBV12-4; D is possibly TRBD1 (5 bases). The DNA for the CDR3 is TGTGCCAGCAGTCCACAAACCAGGGTTCATCAGCCCCAGCATTTT. This codes for CASSPQTRVHQPQHF.